This T cell receptor beta chain was retrieved from a study of identical twins. Study-wide results and caveats: Out-of-frame alpha sequences common to twins were enriched for low generation probability. Its conclusions, products of cross-sectional statistical analysis, did not come from following the same donors.

Each CDR3 protein gets one entry after TCRdb re-called the 5' RACE reads with MiXCR. The table has approximately 890,000 distinct CDR3 sequences, approximately 13% seen once. This clonotype was seen more than once but under ten times. Its target is not known. The CDR3 consists of 14 residues. Germline CDR1 is SGHRS and CDR2 is YFSETQ. Trimming removed 1 base from V and 2 bases from J, with 7 bases in between. This sample was shared with a second study, whose subject was yellow fever vaccine responses in identical twins.

Sequenced sample: PBMCs. The clonotype originates from a woman under 30 in good health. V is TRBV5-1 and J is TRBJ1-3; D is undetermined. DNA of the CDR3: TGCGCCAGCAGCTTGACAGTGACTGGAAACACCATATATTTT. It yields the protein CASSLTVTGNTIYF.